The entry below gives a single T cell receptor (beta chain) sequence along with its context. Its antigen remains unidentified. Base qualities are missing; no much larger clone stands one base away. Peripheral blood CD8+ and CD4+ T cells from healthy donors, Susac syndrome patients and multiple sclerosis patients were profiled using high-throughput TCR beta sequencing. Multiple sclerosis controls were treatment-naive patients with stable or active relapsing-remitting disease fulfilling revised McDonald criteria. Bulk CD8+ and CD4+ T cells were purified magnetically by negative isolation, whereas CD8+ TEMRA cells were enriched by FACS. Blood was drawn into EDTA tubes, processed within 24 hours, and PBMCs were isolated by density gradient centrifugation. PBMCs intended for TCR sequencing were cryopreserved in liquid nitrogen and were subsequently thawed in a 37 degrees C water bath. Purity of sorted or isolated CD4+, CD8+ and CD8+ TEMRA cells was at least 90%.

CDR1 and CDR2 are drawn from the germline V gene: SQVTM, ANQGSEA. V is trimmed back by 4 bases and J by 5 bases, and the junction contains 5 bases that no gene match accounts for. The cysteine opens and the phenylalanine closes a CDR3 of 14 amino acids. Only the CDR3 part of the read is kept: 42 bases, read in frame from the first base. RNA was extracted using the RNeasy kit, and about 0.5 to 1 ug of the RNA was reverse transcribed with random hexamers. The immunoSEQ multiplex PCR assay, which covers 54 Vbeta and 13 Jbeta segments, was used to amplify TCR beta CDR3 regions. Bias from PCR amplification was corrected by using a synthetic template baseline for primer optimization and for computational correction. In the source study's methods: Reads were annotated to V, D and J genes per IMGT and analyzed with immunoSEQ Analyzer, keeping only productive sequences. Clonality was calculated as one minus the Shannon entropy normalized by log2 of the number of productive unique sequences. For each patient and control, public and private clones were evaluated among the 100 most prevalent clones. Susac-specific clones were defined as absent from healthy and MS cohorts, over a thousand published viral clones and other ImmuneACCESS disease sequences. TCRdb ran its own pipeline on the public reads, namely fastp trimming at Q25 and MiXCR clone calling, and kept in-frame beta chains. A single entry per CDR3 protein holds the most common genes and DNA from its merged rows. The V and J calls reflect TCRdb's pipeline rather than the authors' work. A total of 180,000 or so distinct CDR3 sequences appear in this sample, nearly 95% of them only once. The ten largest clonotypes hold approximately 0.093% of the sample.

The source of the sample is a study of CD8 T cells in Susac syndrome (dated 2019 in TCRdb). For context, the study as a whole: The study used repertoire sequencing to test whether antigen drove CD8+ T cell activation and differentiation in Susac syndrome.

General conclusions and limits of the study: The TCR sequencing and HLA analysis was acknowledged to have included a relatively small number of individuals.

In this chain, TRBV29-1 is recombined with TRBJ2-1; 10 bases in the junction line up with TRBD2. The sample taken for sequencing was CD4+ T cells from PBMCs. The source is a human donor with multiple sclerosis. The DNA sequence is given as TGCAGCGTTGTCGGGACTAGCGAGAACAATGAGCAGTTCTTC. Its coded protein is CSVVGTSENNEQFF.